A selection of T cell receptor beta chains follows, all from one sample in a study of cytomegalovirus exposure and HLA in healthy donors. Using immunoSEQ multiplex PCR, the repertoire was profiled, and TCRdb retains in-frame clones only, with some absent. The sample has around 70,000 clones; more than 60% are singletons. Source material: PBMCs. The receptors were sampled from a male donor in good health and CMV-seropositive. Each CDR3 is given with its conserved first and last residue. The order of the fields is V gene, J gene, CDR3 protein.

v_call: TRBV7-6; j_call: TRBJ2-2; cdr3_aa: CASSSRASTGELFF
v_call: TRBV7-9; j_call: TRBJ2-3; cdr3_aa: CSSSPRLAAPDTQYF
v_call: TRBV7-2; j_call: TRBJ1-3; cdr3_aa: CASGTGPSGNTIYF
v_call: TRBV19; j_call: TRBJ1-2; cdr3_aa: CASSTRQGANGYTF
v_call: TRBV6-5; j_call: TRBJ2-7; cdr3_aa: CASSHRTGPPYEQYF
v_call: TRBV7-9; j_call: TRBJ1-3; cdr3_aa: CSSSFGQGWENTIYF
v_call: TRBV4-2; j_call: TRBJ2-5; cdr3_aa: CASSQDLSGAETQYF
v_call: TRBV9; j_call: TRBJ2-2; cdr3_aa: CASSVVQGSTGELFF
v_call: TRBV27; j_call: TRBJ1-5; cdr3_aa: CASSLLAGSNQPQHF
v_call: TRBV18; j_call: TRBJ2-1; cdr3_aa: CASSWGPQGPYNEQFF
v_call: TRBV2; j_call: TRBJ1-1; cdr3_aa: CASRTGTGSEAFF
v_call: TRBV7-2; j_call: TRBJ1-5; cdr3_aa: CASSLLGAPPQPQHF
v_call: TRBV6-1; j_call: TRBJ2-2; cdr3_aa: CASSEVGGAYTGELFF
v_call: TRBV4-3; j_call: TRBJ1-6; cdr3_aa: CASSARSSLNSPLHF
v_call: TRBV2; j_call: TRBJ2-5; cdr3_aa: CASSERTSGGLRETQYF
v_call: TRBV7-9; j_call: TRBJ2-5; cdr3_aa: CASSLALESQETQYF
v_call: TRBV30; j_call: NA; cdr3_aa: CARSVPGLADYEQYF
v_call: TRBV7-9; j_call: TRBJ1-5; cdr3_aa: CASSSTGGGQPQHF
v_call: TRBV29-1; j_call: TRBJ2-1; cdr3_aa: CSVPGTRDNEQFF
v_call: TRBV18; j_call: TRBJ2-7; cdr3_aa: CASSPTSGGYEQYF
v_call: TRBV11-1; j_call: TRBJ2-7; cdr3_aa: CASSQGLAGAYEQYF
v_call: TRBV7-3; j_call: TRBJ2-7; cdr3_aa: CASSPIGGNEQYF
v_call: TRBV5-4; j_call: TRBJ2-4; cdr3_aa: CASSLAQGGAKNIQYF
v_call: TRBV7-2; j_call: TRBJ2-1; cdr3_aa: CASSKDRRVGNEQFF
v_call: TRBV28; j_call: NA; cdr3_aa: CASSLSTVTSYEQYF
v_call: TRBV30; j_call: TRBJ1-4; cdr3_aa: CAFRQGYLGTNEKLFF
v_call: TRBV11-2; j_call: TRBJ2-3; cdr3_aa: CASSGSMLDTQYF
v_call: TRBV7-3; j_call: TRBJ2-7; cdr3_aa: CASSQGDTYEQYF
v_call: TRBV27; j_call: TRBJ2-2; cdr3_aa: CASSFSGTGELFF
v_call: TRBV5-4; j_call: TRBJ2-7; cdr3_aa: CASSRASGGPGEQYF
v_call: TRBV11-2; j_call: TRBJ1-1; cdr3_aa: CASSFNRDSQAFF
v_call: TRBV30; j_call: TRBJ1-2; cdr3_aa: CAWNRVSNYGYTF
v_call: TRBV2; j_call: TRBJ2-2; cdr3_aa: CASRVGQGPTGELFF
v_call: TRBV6-4; j_call: TRBJ1-5; cdr3_aa: CASSRVGDRDNQPQHF
v_call: TRBV27; j_call: TRBJ2-7; cdr3_aa: CASSLRRASGGYEQYF
v_call: TRBV21-1; j_call: TRBJ2-1; cdr3_aa: CASSKGGTSGAMFYNEQFF
v_call: TRBV7-9; j_call: TRBJ1-2; cdr3_aa: CASSPATGLTTDGYTF
v_call: TRBV11-1; j_call: TRBJ1-6; cdr3_aa: CASSLDLPLPLHF
v_call: TRBV18; j_call: TRBJ2-7; cdr3_aa: CASSPTGLNYEQYF